This T cell receptor (beta chain) was profiled in a study of blood T cell repertoires in COVID-19. The V gene's germline CDR1 is KGHDR and CDR2 SFDVKD. The CDR3 sequence is 21 residues long. The V gene end was trimmed by 4 bases and the J gene end by 4 bases; junction bases not matched to a gene: 18. This clone was seen only once. As originally analysed: Cell counts per sample came from amplifying reference gene primers. Sequenced by immunoSEQ multiplex PCR; TCRdb stores in-frame clones only, minus some. Clone size and the V and J calls come from that table; the DNA yielded D and trimming. The profile shows about 340,000 clones, about 90% of them singletons.

Sequenced: peripheral blood. This chain connects TRBV24-1 to TRBJ2-5, with TRBD2 matching over 15 bases. This receptor was taken from a woman under 30 who had recovered from COVID-19. The CDR3 DNA follows: TGTGCCACCAGTGACCCGCTCATATCCGGGACTAGCGGGAGGTGGGGAGAGACCCAGTACTTC. Residues: CATSDPLISGTSGRWGETQYF.